Here is one T cell receptor beta chain with its context. Per the study methods: Cell counts per sample came from amplifying reference gene primers. Repertoires were generated with immunoSEQ multiplex PCR, while TCRdb's copy carries only in-frame clones and drops some. D and trimming were read from the DNA, whereas the V and J calls and clone size are those reported in that table. The sample records fewer than 500,000 clones, roughly 90% being singletons. These data belong to a study of blood T cell repertoires in COVID-19. Study-level information: Sample material is recorded as cDNA or gDNA derived from T cells, B-cell-depleted T cells, or PBMCs.

Germline CDR1 reads MGHRA; CDR2 reads YSYEKL. CDR3 length equals 20 residues. Between the trimmed V and J ends, which lost 1 base and 0 bases, there was a span of 22 bases. Sample: PBMCs or T cells enriched from blood (not recorded which). The receptor was derived from a young woman with acute COVID-19. The V call is TRBV4-1, the J call TRBJ1-3; D might be TRBD1 (6 bases). The CDR3 reads CASSQAAGGTFDFSGNTIYF. The DNA of the CDR3 is TGCGCCAGCAGCCAAGCAGCGGGGGGCACCTTCGACTTCTCTGGAAACACCATATATTTT.